This T cell receptor beta chain appears in the sequencing data of a study of T cells after yellow fever vaccination (dated by TCRdb to about 2019). Regarding the study in general: The SMART-Seq v4 Ultra Low Input RNA kit was used to prepare libraries from fractions with low cell numbers. Two healthy male donors, one aged 18 to 30 and one aged 30 to 40 years, made up the cohort. To follow T-cell clones before and after both primary and booster YFV17D yellow fever vaccination, bulk TCR alpha and beta repertoires underwent longitudinal sequencing. Bulk PBMC replicates and cell subsets were isolated from blood drawn at multiple timepoints before and after both primary and secondary immunization. Here is what the overall study found, with its caveats: Only two donors were included in the study, so the extent to which the findings can be generalized is limited. Compared with the primary T-cell response, the secondary T-cell response was weaker but faster, peaking on day 5 rather than day 15. Computational filtering was required because FACS-sorted repertoires could contain abundant contaminating clonotypes from the bulk population. After the booster, most clones that had expanded after primary vaccination were detected again (nearly 98% of CD4 and 70% to 90% of CD8), suggesting broad maintenance of memory. A small share of clonotypes occurred in both CD4 and CD8 compartments, likely arising from convergent recombination.

This clonotype was observed at least ten times. Its specific antigen is unknown. No qualities accompany the bases; no much larger clone lies one base away. Synthesis of TCR cDNA relied on 5'RACE template switching, a step that introduced a universal primer site along with unique molecular identifiers. cDNA synthesis was primed from both the TCR alpha and TCR beta constant segments. Libraries were amplified in two PCR steps, with sample barcodes and sequencing adapters added in the second step. Libraries were sequenced on Illumina HiSeq 2500 (2x100 bp) or NovaSeq (2x150 bp). In the source study's methods: Demultiplexing of reads and collapsing into UMI consensus sequences were performed with MIGEC, and V(D)J alignment was carried out with MiXCR. Clonotypes responding to the vaccine were identified with edgeR on replicate PBMC samples, with the criteria of FDR below 0.01 and a log2 fold change above 5 up to day 15. CD4 or CD8 identity was assigned to each bulk clonotype according to whether the clonotype was present at higher abundance in the sequenced CD4 repertoire or the sequenced CD8 repertoire. The public reads were run again by TCRdb, first through fastp at Q25 and then through MiXCR, and only productive beta chains were kept. CDR3 protein duplicates are merged, each entry listing the most common genes and DNA. The V and J calls and clone size are TCRdb's, not the authors'. The sample data list about 350,000 distinct CDR3 sequences, and 8.1% of these were observed just once. Around 17% of the sample is held by the ten biggest clonotypes.

The treatment or condition label corresponds to: live attenuated yellow fever vaccine strain. At each blood-draw timepoint, two biological replicates of bulk PBMCs were collected. A standard Ficoll-Paque protocol was used to isolate PBMCs from peripheral blood. RNA was extracted with TriZol from bulk PBMCs, CD4 and CD8 fractions, and dextramer-positive and dextramer-negative fractions. The sequenced sample was PBMCs, obtained about 41 days after the first yellow fever vaccination. The TCR comes from a man aged 18 to 29 who received the YFV17D yellow fever vaccine.

DNA sequence: TGCGCCAGCAGCTTGGCTGGGGGAGGGCCCTACGAGCAGTACTTC. It translates as CASSLAGGGPYEQYF. The sequence is built from TRBV5-1 and TRBJ2-7, with 7 bases matching TRBD2. Taken from the germline V gene, the CDR1 and CDR2 loops are SGHRS and YFSETQ. The CDR3, from cysteine to phenylalanine, totals 15 residues. Only the CDR3 DNA is retained, 45 bases long and in frame from the first base. Germline trimming amounts to 0 bases on V and 2 bases on J, with 5 as the count of junction bases outside the gene matches.